This is a list of T cell receptor beta chains from one sample in a study of blood T cell repertoires in COVID-19. TCRdb's copy holds only in-frame clones and misses some; the assay was immunoSEQ multiplex PCR. The sample holds nearly 300,000 clones, more than 70% seen once. Sequencing used peripheral blood. Source of these receptors: a woman under 40 who had recovered from COVID-19. CDR3s include the opening cysteine and the closing phenylalanine or tryptophan. Each record gives: J gene, clone size, D gene, V gene, CDR3 protein, CDR3 DNA. A D gene is named only where the DNA matches it firmly. The size of a clone is reported for some rows only, either as once, few or many, or as a class for expanded clones.

TRBJ2-1	.	TRBD1	TRBV19	CASSGRRQGAYNEQFF	TGTGCCAGTAGTGGACGGCGACAGGGGGCCTACAATGAGCAGTTCTTC
TRBJ2-3	.	.	TRBV19	CASNRNSGGGDTQYF	TGTGCCAGCAACCGAAACAGCGGCGGCGGGGATACGCAGTATTTT
TRBJ2-2	once	.	TRBV7-3	CASSLNGGGTGELFF	TGTGCCAGCAGCTTAAACGGCGGAGGGACCGGGGAGCTGTTTTTT
TRBJ2-7	.	TRBD2	TRBV14	CASSRRTLAGMNEQYF	TGTGCCAGCAGCCGACGGACGCTAGCGGGGATGAACGAGCAGTACTTC
TRBJ2-3	.	.	TRBV20-1	CSARSPDTQYF	TGCAGTGCGCGTAGCCCGGATACGCAGTATTTT
TRBJ2-2	.	.	TRBV18	CASSGDINGELFF	TGTGCCAGCTCAGGTGACATCAACGGGGAGCTGTTTTTT
TRBJ1-4	once	.	TRBV6-5	CASGSSGVFSEKLFF	TGTGCCAGCGGGTCCTCGGGGGTATTTAGTGAAAAACTGTTTTTT
TRBJ2-6	.	TRBD1	TRBV5-8	CASSVSPGQPFSGANVLTF	TGTGCCAGCAGCGTATCACCGGGACAGCCTTTCTCTGGGGCCAACGTCCTGACTTTC
TRBJ1-2	once	.	TRBV2	CASSDRGQSGYTF	TGTGCCAGCAGCGATAGAGGCCAGAGTGGCTACACCTTC
TRBJ1-2	.	TRBD1	TRBV12-3/TRBV12-4	CASSRGELDRGPF	TGTGCCAGCAGTCGAGGGGAATTAGACAGGGGGCCCTTC
TRBJ1-2	.	.	TRBV6-5	CASINPGESHYGYTF	TGTGCCAGCATCAATCCGGGGGAGTCCCACTATGGCTACACCTTC
TRBJ2-1	few	TRBD2	TRBV7-9	CASSFTGGLRNEQFF	TGTGCCAGCAGCTTTACCGGGGGGTTGAGGAATGAGCAGTTCTTC
TRBJ2-7	.	.	TRBV6-6	CASSYGGNYEQYF	TGTGCCAGCAGTTACGGCGGGAACTACGAGCAGTACTTC
TRBJ2-3	.	.	TRBV3-1/TRBV3-2	CASSQNPGGADTQYF	TGTGCCAGCAGCCAAAACCCTGGAGGGGCAGATACGCAGTATTTT
TRBJ1-4	.	TRBD1	TRBV28	CASSLQGASTNEKLFF	TGTGCCAGCAGCCTACAGGGGGCCTCAACTAATGAAAAACTGTTTTTT
TRBJ1-1	.	.	TRBV19	CASSSPPSEAFF	TGTGCCAGTAGTTCTCCCCCGAGCGAAGCTTTCTTT
TRBJ1-2	.	TRBD1	TRBV2	CASRLGTGYPQF	TGTGCCAGCAGACTTGGGACAGGGTACCCCCAATTC
TRBJ1-1	.	TRBD1	TRBV7-2	CASSFRQGELGAFF	TGTGCCAGCAGCTTCCGACAGGGGGAACTGGGAGCTTTCTTT
TRBJ2-3	.	TRBD2	TRBV5-1	CASSFGLADHTDTQYF	TGCGCCAGCAGCTTCGGACTAGCGGACCACACAGATACGCAGTATTTT
TRBJ2-5	few	TRBD2	TRBV6-5	CASSYEHQRGKETQYF	TGTGCCAGCAGTTACGAGCATCAGCGGGGGAAAGAGACCCAGTACTTC
TRBJ2-3	.	.	TRBV28	CASRDRTLQGHVEKDTQYF	TGTGCCAGCAGGGACAGAACATTGCAGGGTCATGTGGAAAAAGATACGCAGTATTTT
TRBJ2-4	.	.	TRBV7-2	CASSPYLSENIQYF	TGTGCCAGCAGCCCCTATTTATCGGAAAACATTCAGTACTTC
TRBJ2-5	.	TRBD2	TRBV3-1/TRBV3-2	CASSQDGLAGGIQTQYF	TGTGCCAGCAGCCAAGATGGGCTAGCGGGGGGAATACAGACCCAGTACTTC
TRBJ2-5	.	TRBD2	TRBV5-4	CASSAIAGLQETQYF	TGTGCCAGCAGCGCGATAGCGGGACTACAAGAGACCCAGTACTTC
TRBJ2-5	.	.	TRBV5-5	CASSTTGSPQETQYF	TGTGCCAGCAGCACAACAGGGTCCCCACAAGAGACCCAGTACTTC
TRBJ2-2	.	TRBD2	TRBV4-1	CASSRGSGGTGELFF	TGCGCCAGCAGCCGGGGTAGCGGGGGGACCGGGGAGCTGTTTTTT
TRBJ1-6	.	.	TRBV12-1	CASSSLRDRGPYNSTLHF	TGTGCCAGCAGCTCCCTGCGGGACAGGGGCCCCTATAATTCAACCCTCCACTTT
TRBJ1-6	.	.	TRBV19	CASSPQAYGTLHF	TGTGCCAGTAGTCCCCAGGCCTACGGGACCCTCCACTTT
TRBJ2-7	.	TRBD1	TRBV5-1	CASSRADRRSFKQYF	TGCGCCAGCAGCCGTGCGGACAGGCGTTCTTTCAAGCAGTACTTC